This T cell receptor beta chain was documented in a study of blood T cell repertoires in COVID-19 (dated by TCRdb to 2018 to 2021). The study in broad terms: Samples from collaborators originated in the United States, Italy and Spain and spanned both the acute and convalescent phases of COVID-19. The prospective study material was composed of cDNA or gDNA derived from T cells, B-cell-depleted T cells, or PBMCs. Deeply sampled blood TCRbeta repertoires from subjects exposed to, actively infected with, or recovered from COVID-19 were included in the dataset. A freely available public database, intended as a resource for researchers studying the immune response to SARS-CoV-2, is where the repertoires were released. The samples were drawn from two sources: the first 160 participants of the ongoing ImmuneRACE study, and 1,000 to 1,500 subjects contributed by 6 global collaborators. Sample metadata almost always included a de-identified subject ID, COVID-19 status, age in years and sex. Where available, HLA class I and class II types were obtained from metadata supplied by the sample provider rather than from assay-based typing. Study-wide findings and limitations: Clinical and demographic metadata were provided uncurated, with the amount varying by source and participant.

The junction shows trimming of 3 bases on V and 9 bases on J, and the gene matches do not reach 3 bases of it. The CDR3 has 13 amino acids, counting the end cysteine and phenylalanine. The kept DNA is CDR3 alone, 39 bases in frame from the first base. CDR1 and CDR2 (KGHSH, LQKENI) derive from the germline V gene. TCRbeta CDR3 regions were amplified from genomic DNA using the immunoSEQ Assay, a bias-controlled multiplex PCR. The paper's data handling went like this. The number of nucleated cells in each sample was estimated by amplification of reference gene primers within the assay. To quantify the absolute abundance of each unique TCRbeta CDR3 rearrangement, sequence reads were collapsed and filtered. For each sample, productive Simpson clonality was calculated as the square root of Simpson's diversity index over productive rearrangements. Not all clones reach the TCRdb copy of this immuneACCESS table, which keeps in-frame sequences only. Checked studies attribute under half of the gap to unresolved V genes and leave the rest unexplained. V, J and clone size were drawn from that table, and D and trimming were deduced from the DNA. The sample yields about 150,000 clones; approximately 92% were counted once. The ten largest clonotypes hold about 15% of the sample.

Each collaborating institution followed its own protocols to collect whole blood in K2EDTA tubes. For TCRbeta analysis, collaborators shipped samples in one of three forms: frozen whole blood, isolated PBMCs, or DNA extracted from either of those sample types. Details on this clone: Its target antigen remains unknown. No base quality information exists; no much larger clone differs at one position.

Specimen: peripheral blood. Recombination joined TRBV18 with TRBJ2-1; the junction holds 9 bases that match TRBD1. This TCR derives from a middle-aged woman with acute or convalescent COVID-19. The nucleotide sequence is TGTGCCAGCTCACCGGGACAGGGAGGTGAGCAGTTCTTC. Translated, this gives CASSPGQGGEQFF.